This TCR beta chain was identified in a study of T cells in Graves' hyperthyroidism and ophthalmopathy. Study-level findings and limits: Blood also carried most thyroid clonotypes expanded above 0.001.

Turning to this clonotype: Its antigen is undetermined.

Clinical symptoms, serum thyroxine and TRAb, thyroid ultrasound and orbital computed tomography together formed the diagnostic basis. Amplification yielded TCR beta CDR3 regions, with RNA transcripts as the source. When the TCR CDR3 underwent first-round RT-PCR, the HTBI primer set was used. TCRdb re-called the multiplex PCR reads through MiXCR, storing one row per CDR3 protein. The data hold 650,000 to 800,000 distinct CDR3 sequences, with approximately 42% observed a single time. Germline V lookup: CDR1 SGDLS, CDR2 YYNGEE. V was trimmed by 3 bases and J by 4 bases, leaving 19 bases between them. The CDR3 consists of 16 residues.

The clonotype originates from an adult man with Graves' disease, either hyperthyroidism or ophthalmopathy (not recorded which). The sample was peripheral blood or thyroid tissue (not recorded which). The rearrangement uses TRBV9 and TRBJ1-1; D unresolved. This CDR3 reads CASSGPTGRGATEAFF. The CDR3 DNA is TGTGCCAGCAGCGGGCCCACTGGGCGGGGAGCCACTGAAGCTTTCTTT.